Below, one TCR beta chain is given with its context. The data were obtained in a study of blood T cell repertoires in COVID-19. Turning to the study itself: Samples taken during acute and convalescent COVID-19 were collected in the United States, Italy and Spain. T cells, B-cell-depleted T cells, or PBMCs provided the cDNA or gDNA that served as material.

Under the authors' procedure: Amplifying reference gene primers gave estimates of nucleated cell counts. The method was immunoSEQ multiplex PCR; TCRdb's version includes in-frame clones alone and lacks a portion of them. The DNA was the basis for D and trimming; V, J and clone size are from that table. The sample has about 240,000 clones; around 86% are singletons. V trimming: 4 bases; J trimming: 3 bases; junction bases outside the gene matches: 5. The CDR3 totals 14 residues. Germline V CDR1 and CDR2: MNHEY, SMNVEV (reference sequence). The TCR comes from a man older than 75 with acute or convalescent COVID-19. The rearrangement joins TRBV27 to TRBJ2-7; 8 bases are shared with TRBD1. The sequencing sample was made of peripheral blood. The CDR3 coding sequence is TGTGCCAGCAGTTCACCTGACAGGGGCTACGAGCAGTACTTC. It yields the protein CASSSPDRGYEQYF.